The entry below describes one TCR beta chain. Antigen specificity is unknown. Libraries were prepared by immunoSEQ multiplex PCR; TCRdb keeps only in-frame clonotypes and omits some of them. This table has around 33,000 clones, over 60% appearing once. The data derive from a study of a mutant IDH1 vaccine in newly diagnosed glioma. Study summary: Former treatment meant radiotherapy, temozolomide, or both; the majority had gotten both.

Germline V gene data show CDR1 as MNHEY and CDR2 as SMNVEV (reference sequence). V lost 3 bases to trimming and J lost 2 bases, with 7 bases between them. The CDR3 loop spans 13 amino acids. Study-wide findings and caveats: The authors found pseudoprogression apparently unrelated to changes in top peripheral T cell clonotypes.

Regarding time point: baseline, week 1 (first vaccination visit). Documented treatment: pre-vaccination baseline after standard-of-care therapy. This specimen consisted of peripheral blood mononuclear cells (PBMCs), obtained from a glioma patient treated with radiotherapy, temozolomide or both. The TCR was taken from a man aged 50 to 59 with glioma. Some clones in this sample may be carry-over from other donors' samples. The genes are TRBV27 and TRBJ1-1; D is uncertain. The CDR3 is CASSLVDNTEAFF. CDR3 nucleotides: TGTGCCAGCAGTTTGGTTGACAACACTGAAGCTTTCTTT.